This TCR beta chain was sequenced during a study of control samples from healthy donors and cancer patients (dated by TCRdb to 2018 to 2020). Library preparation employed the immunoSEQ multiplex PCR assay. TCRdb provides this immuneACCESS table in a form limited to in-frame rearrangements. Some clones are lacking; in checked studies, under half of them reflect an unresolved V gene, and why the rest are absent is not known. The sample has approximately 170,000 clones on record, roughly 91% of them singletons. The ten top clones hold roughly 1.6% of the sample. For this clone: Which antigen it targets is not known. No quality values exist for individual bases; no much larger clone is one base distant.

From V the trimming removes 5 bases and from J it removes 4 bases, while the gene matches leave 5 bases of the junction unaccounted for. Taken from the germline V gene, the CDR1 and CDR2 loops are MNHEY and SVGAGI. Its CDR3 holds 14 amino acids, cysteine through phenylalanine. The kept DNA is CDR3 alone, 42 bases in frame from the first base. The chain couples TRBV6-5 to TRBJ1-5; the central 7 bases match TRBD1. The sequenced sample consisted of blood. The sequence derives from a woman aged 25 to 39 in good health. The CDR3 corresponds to CASSTRDRNQPQHF. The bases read TGTGCCAGCAGTACCCGGGACAGAAATCAGCCCCAGCATTTT.